This record covers a single T cell receptor beta chain. The antigen it binds to is not known. Qualities for individual bases were not recorded, and no much larger clone is one base off. This sample was included in a study of shared clonotypes between healthy human individuals (dated by TCRdb to between 2020 and 2021). Study-level background: The cohort comprised a couple of women and a few men aged 18 to 49 years. For each donor, CD4 naive and CD4 memory were each given three plates, CD8 naive was given two plates, and CD8 memory was given one plate. To estimate repertoire size and how much clonotype sharing occurs between individuals, the study deeply sequenced the blood TCR repertoires of five healthy adults. To increase sequencing depth and limit assay-specific biases, TCR repertoire library preparation and sequencing were carried out by different laboratories using diverse techniques. Per donor, leukapheresis produced somewhere between about 0.8 and 9 billion PBMCs.

Using the deep immunoSEQ assay, multiplex PCR amplified TCR CDR3 regions from genomic DNA. Extracted genomic DNA from each cell subset was distributed evenly across all wells of several immunoSEQ 96-well plates, and each plate was treated as a replicate. For sorted subsets, each replicate PCR was loaded with about 200 ng genomic DNA, equivalent to some 31,000 T cell genomes. Purified libraries were measured with a Qubit 3.0 fluorometer, size-checked on a Bioanalyzer 2100, and measured again with the KAPA Library Quantification kit. A separate single-read 150-cycle Illumina NextSeq 550 flow cell was used to sequence each immunoSEQ 96-well plate. The paper's processing steps were these. Because only junctional sequences without quality scores were contained in the immunoSEQ output, filtering matching that applied to full-length reads could not be performed. Sequences were annotated with PyIR, a Python wrapper for IgBLAST v1.9, and V/J genes and CDR3 were assigned using IMGT germline references. Any read was removed if the V/J assignment was weak (E-value above 1e-6), the CDR3 was missing, or the read contained stop codons, out-of-frame junctions, or ambiguous translated residues. A V3J clonotype was defined by an identical inferred V gene, J gene, and CDR3 amino acid sequence. Percentage overlap between repertoires was calculated by dividing the number of shared unique clonotypes by the size of the smaller repertoire. Richness of each repertoire was evaluated using RTK rarefaction, the Chao1 estimator, and Recon v2.1 estimates of unobserved clonotypes. Generation probabilities were computed with OLGA for all TCRbeta clonotypes obtained by the gDNA method from a few donors. The table was pulled from immuneACCESS by TCRdb, which kept in-frame rearrangements only. Such tables lose some clones; where checked, under half of the loss comes from unresolved V genes, and the rest has no known cause. That table furnishes V, J and clone size, whereas the DNA furnished D and trimming. The table for this sample lists nearly 1 million clones; 76% of them were counted only once. Roughly 1.5% of the sample goes to the ten largest clones.

Findings and caveats that apply to the study as a whole: Because the study included a small number of donors, the genetic and exposure-history diversity represented was limited. Higher generation probabilities were observed for clonotypes shared by all four sorted-subset donors than for non-shared clonotypes. Rarefaction of sorted-subset datasets indicated incomplete sequencing despite the large sequencing depth. Based on pairwise subsampling, the degree of clonotype sharing among donors was expected to be affected by sequencing depth. Larger estimated clonotype richness was generally found for naive subsets than for memory subsets. Sampling was restricted to blood, and TCR repertoires in tissue are likely to differ from TCR repertoires in blood. Across four donors, around 5.4% of naive CD4, over 3% of naive CD8, roughly 2.3% of memory CD4, and under 0.45% of memory CD8 clonotypes were shared.

Healthy HIV-negative adults with no recently reported acute infections or vaccinations were included as donors. All donors were Caucasian adults living in Nashville, Tennessee, USA. CD4+ T cells were enriched by magnetic negative selection, after which naive cells were positively selected on CD45RA and the negative fraction was taken as the memory subset. Blood was obtained by leukapheresis, after which PBMCs were separated by Ficoll-Histopaque density gradient centrifugation and cryopreserved in liquid nitrogen vapor phase. Purity and quantity of every magnetically sorted T cell population were checked by analytical flow cytometry. Genomic DNA was isolated from every sorted fraction and measured by UV absorbance on a Nanodrop 2000c. V was cut back by 0 bases and J by 10 bases, leaving a gap of 19 bases between them. For CDR1 and CDR2, the germline V gene (reference sequence) lists MNHEY and SMNVEV. The CDR3 has 16 amino acids, counting the end cysteine and phenylalanine. CDR3 DNA only is kept here, 48 bases in frame from base 1.

The source is a man aged 18 to 29 in good health. The rearrangement combines TRBV27 with TRBJ2-1; the D segment could be TRBD2, given 5 matching bases. The material sequenced was memory CD4+ T cells sorted from blood. The cell subset or site label for this specimen denotes: CD45RA-negative fraction. The CDR3 protein: CASSLSGGPKSNEQFF. In nucleotides, the sequence is TGTGCCAGCAGTTTATCCGGAGGCCCAAAGTCCAACGAGCAGTTCTTC.